The source of this T cell receptor beta chain is a study of T cells in Graves' hyperthyroidism and ophthalmopathy. Whole-study results and caveats: In the blood, most expanded thyroid clonotypes above 0.001 appeared as well.

This clonotype was observed many times. Antigen unknown. Recently diagnosed hyperthyroidism of less than 2 months' duration affected patients aged 18 to 65. Any patient presenting with uncontrolled infection, other autoimmune disease, pregnancy or lactation was left out. Amplified TCR beta CDR3 regions derived from RNA transcripts. TCR CDR3 regions were first amplified by RT-PCR with HTBI primers. TCRdb independently ran MiXCR on the multiplex PCR reads; one entry per CDR3 protein. This sample has hundreds of thousands of distinct CDR3 sequences, with approximately 15% found just once. CDR1 is SEHNR and CDR2 is FQNEAQ in the germline V gene (reference sequence). This CDR3 has 15 amino acids. The V gene lost 8 bases and the J gene lost 2 bases, with 16 bases spanning the gap.

V and J are TRBV7-9 and TRBJ2-1; D gene uncertain. The sequence derives from a young woman with Graves' hyperthyroidism. Input material: blood. The CDR3 region is CASVPPQWAYNEQFF. The CDR3 nucleotides are TGTGCCAGCGTCCCCCCTCAATGGGCCTACAATGAGCAGTTCTTC.